One sample yielded the 27 T cell receptor beta chains listed below, sequenced in a study of shared clonotypes between healthy human individuals. The table came from immunoSEQ multiplex PCR; TCRdb's copy has only in-frame clones and leaves some out. This sample has around 700,000 clones, with 92% found just once. Cells designated naive CD8 were CD45RO-negative and were positively selected for CCR7, with terminally differentiated effector memory CD45RA+ cells excluded. Sequenced input: naive CD8+ T cells sorted from blood. The receptors here all came from a man aged 25-45 years in good health.

This chain uses TRBV6-1 with TRBJ2-7; 8 bases align to TRBD1. Germline V gene lookup returns CDR1 MNHNS and CDR2 SASEGT. This CDR3 comprises 15 residues. J lost 4 bases, V lost 8 bases, and 13 bases had no gene match. DNA of the CDR3: TGTGCCAGCGAATGGACCGGGACAGGCCAATACGAGCAGTACTTC. Protein: CASEWTGTGQYEQYF.

The J gene is TRBJ2-7, the V gene TRBV27, with D possibly being TRBD2 (5 bases). Between the trimmed V and J ends, which lost 1 base and 6 bases, there was a span of 10 bases. The germline CDR1 and CDR2 sequences are MNHEY and SMNVEV (reference sequence). This CDR3 is 13 amino acids long. CDR3 region: CASSLYGGFEQYF. The CDR3 DNA is TGTGCCAGCAGTTTATATGGAGGTTTCGAGCAGTACTTC.

J is TRBJ2-1 and V is TRBV7-9, with 14 positions matching TRBD2. The germline gives CDR1 SEHNR, CDR2 FQNEAQ (reference sequence). CDR3 length equals 19 residues. V lost 3 bases and J lost 6; bases outside the gene matches: 13. CDR3 sequence (DNA): TGTGCCAGCAGCTTTTCGGGGGGGACTAGCGGGAGTCCTACCAATGAGCAGTTCTTC. Its protein product is CASSFSGGTSGSPTNEQFF.

The chain couples TRBV4-2 to TRBJ2-1, with TRBD1 matching 7 bases. The CDR3 is 14 amino acids. Trimming removed 3 bases from V and 8 bases from J; junction bases left unmatched: 7. In germline, CDR1 is LGHNA, CDR2 YNFKEQ. The CDR3 nucleotides are TGTGCCAGCAGCCAGGAACAGGGGTTGGATGAGCAGTTCTTC. It is translated as CASSQEQGLDEQFF.

About this clone: A junction boundary mismatches the germline segment, possibly from a read error. The genes are TRBV13 and TRBJ1-3; D is unclear. The germline CDR1 and CDR2 sequences are PRHDT and FYEKMQ (reference sequence). The CDR3 covers 14 residues. The CDR3 DNA is TGTGCCAGCACCTTAGGCAGCTCTGGAAACACCATATATTTT. This codes for CASTLGSSGNTIYF. Full variable domain (missing parts from reference TRBV13 and TRBJ1-3): AAGVIQSPRHLIKEKRETATLKCYPIPRHDTVYWYQQGPGQDPQFLISFYEKMQSDKGSIPDRFSAQQFSDYHSELNMSSLELGDSALYFCASTLGSSGNTIYFGEGSWLTVV.

The CDR3 is CASRQTGAEIQETQYF. CDR3 nucleotide sequence: TGTGCCAGCCGCCAAACGGGGGCAGAGATCCAAGAGACCCAGTACTTC. This sequence joins TRBV7-9 and TRBJ2-5, with D perhaps given as TRBD1 or TRBD2 (6 bases each). Trimming left V 8 bases short and J 1 base short, with 20 bases between. Germline values: CDR1 SEHNR, CDR2 FQNEAQ (reference sequence). This CDR3 has 16 amino acids.

This chain connects TRBV2 to TRBJ2-5; D gene ambiguous. Germline V gene data show CDR1 as SNHLY and CDR2 as FYNNEI. V lost 0 bases and J 5 bases, leaving 10 bases between the germline ends. The CDR3 runs to 14 residues. The CDR3 spells CASSEALSWETQYF. The CDR3 DNA is TGTGCCAGCAGTGAAGCGTTATCCTGGGAGACCCAGTACTTC. Using reference TRBV2 and TRBJ2-5 for the parts outside the CDR3, the full variable domain is EPEVTQTPSHQVTQMGQEVILRCVPISNHLYFYWYRQILGQKVEFLVSFYNNEISEKSEIFDDQFSVERPDGSNFTLKIRSTKLEDSAMYFCASSEALSWETQYFGPGTRLLVL.

This clone was detected only once. The sample contains more than one DNA sequence encoding this CDR3. The V and J genes are TRBV4-3 and TRBJ2-7; weak D call: TRBD2 (5 bases). CDR1 is LGHNA, CDR2 YSLEER, per germline. V was shortened by 0 bases and J by 2 bases, with 8 bases between the two germline ends. This CDR3 is 14 amino acids long. The CDR3 DNA is TGCGCCAGCAGCCAAGATCGGGGTACCTACGAGCAGTACTTC. Protein sequence: CASSQDRGTYEQYF.

The rearrangement joins TRBV29-1 to TRBJ2-3, with 7 bases identical to TRBD2. CDR3 length equals 15 residues. V trimming: 2 bases; J trimming: 2 bases; junction bases outside the gene matches: 7. CDR1 and CDR2 from the germline V gene are SQVTM and ANQGSEA. The chain's CDR3 is CSVEYGGTNTDTQYF. Written as DNA, the CDR3 is TGCAGCGTTGAATACGGGGGGACTAACACAGATACGCAGTATTTT.

The chain links TRBV25-1 to TRBJ2-2; D uncertain. The CDR3 sequence is 13 residues long. V was shortened by 3 bases and J by 8 bases, with 10 bases between the two germline ends. Germline V gives CDR1 MGHDK, CDR2 SYGVNS. In DNA, the CDR3 is TGTGCCAGCAGTGACACGGTTTGGGGGGAGCTGTTTTTT. As protein: CASSDTVWGELFF.

V and J are TRBV27 and TRBJ2-7, with D perhaps assigned TRBD1 or TRBD2 (5 bases each). The CDR3 totals 13 residues. V lost 3 bases, J lost 5 bases, and 11 bases lay in between. Germline CDR1 and CDR2: MNHEY and SMNVEV (reference sequence). The CDR3 here is CASSFPGTDEQYF. The CDR3 DNA sequence: TGTGCCAGCAGTTTCCCCGGGACGGACGAGCAGTACTTC.

This clone appeared a single time. The chain carries TRBV6-1 and TRBJ2-7; D is possibly TRBD1 or TRBD2 (7 bases each). Trimming shortened V by 2 bases and J by 4 bases, and 15 bases separated the two germline ends. This CDR3 spans 15 amino acids. The germline gives CDR1 MNHNS, CDR2 SASEGT. The CDR3 DNA follows: TGTGCCAGCAGTGAATACGCAGGGGGGGGTTACGAGCAGTACTTC. The encoded protein is CASSEYAGGGYEQYF.

CDR3 protein: CASSFSGTANYEQYF. Here the CDR3 DNA reads TGCGCCAGCAGCTTTTCCGGGACAGCCAACTACGAGCAGTACTTC. V is TRBV5-1 and J is TRBJ2-7, with 7 nucleotides matching TRBD1. V lost 2 bases and J lost 3; bases outside the gene matches: 8. Per the germline V gene, CDR1 is SGHRS and CDR2 is YFSETQ. CDR3 length equals 15 residues.

This clone was counted only a few times. The V call is TRBV7-9, the J call TRBJ1-2; possibly TRBD1 for D (6 bases). This CDR3 region has 13 residues. CDR1 and CDR2 (germline): SEHNR, FQNEAQ (reference sequence). The V end lost 2 bases, the J end lost 5 bases, and 9 bases lay between the germline ends. CDR3 coding DNA: TGTGCCAGCAGCTTACAGGGGCAGTATGGCTACACCTTC. Translated: CASSLQGQYGYTF.

The J gene is TRBJ2-7, the V gene TRBV28; a possible D gene is TRBD1 (5 bases). Germline V gene data show CDR1 as MDHEN and CDR2 as SYDVKM. The CDR3 runs 15 residues. The ends were cut back, 7 bases at V and 4 bases at J, with 20 bases in the middle. Here the CDR3 reads CASTLTGAGPYEQYF. CDR3 DNA sequence: TGTGCCAGCACTCTAACTGGGGCAGGACCTTACGAGCAGTACTTC.

CDR3 amino acids: CASSQDRSTDTQYF. CDR3 sequence (DNA): TGTGCCAGCAGTCAGGACAGGAGCACAGATACGCAGTATTTT. The J gene is TRBJ2-3, the V gene TRBV27; TRBD1 matches at 7 bases. The V segment lost 5 bases and the J segment 0 bases; nucleotides outside the gene matches: 2. The CDR3 loop spans 14 amino acids. The germline V gene encodes CDR1 MNHEY and CDR2 SMNVEV (reference sequence).

This clone was counted between two and nine times. The J gene is TRBJ2-7, the V gene TRBV6-1, with 9 bases aligning to TRBD1. Trimming took 4 bases from V and 3 from J; bases not matched to a gene: 4. Germline V gives CDR1 MNHNS, CDR2 SASEGT. CDR3 length equals 14 residues. Here the CDR3 reads CASSASTGGYEQYF. The CDR3 coding sequence is TGTGCCAGCAGTGCCTCGACAGGGGGCTACGAGCAGTACTTC.

The chain has TRBV19 and TRBJ2-7; 10 bases fit TRBD1. The V gene's germline CDR1 is LNHDA and CDR2 SQIVND (reference sequence). This CDR3 contains 16 residues. Trimming took 1 base from V and 3 from J; bases not matched to a gene: 6. The CDR3 DNA is TGTGCCAGTAGTATAGTCCCGGGACAGGGGCTCTACGAGCAGTACTTC. It translates to CASSIVPGQGLYEQYF.

The V and J genes are TRBV7-6 and TRBJ2-2; D is unresolved. The CDR3 is made up of 15 amino acids. Germline V lookup: CDR1 SGHVS, CDR2 FNYEAQ. V was pared by 1 base and J by 4 bases, with 10 bases between. CDR3 DNA sequence: TGTGCCAGCAGCTTAGACCTCGGTCGCACCGGGGAGCTGTTTTTT. Encoded protein: CASSLDLGRTGELFF. The full variable domain, with the rest looked up from reference TRBV7-6 and TRBJ2-2, is GAGVSQSPRYKVTKRGQDVALRCDPISGHVSLYWYRQALGQGPEFLTYFNYEAQQDKSGLPNDRFSAERPEGSISTLTIQRTEQRDSAMYRCASSLDLGRTGELFFGEGSRLTVL.

The rearrangement links TRBV2 to TRBJ2-1, with TRBD1 matching 10 bases. J was trimmed by 5 bases and V by 10 bases; bases with no gene match: 14. CDR1 and CDR2 from the germline V gene are SNHLY and FYNNEI. The CDR3 extends over 16 amino acids. The CDR3 sequence: CATAGTGVSFDNEQFF. In nucleotides, the CDR3 is TGTGCCACCGCCGGGACAGGGGTGAGTTTTGACAATGAGCAGTTCTTC.

The rearrangement uses TRBV7-3 and TRBJ2-3, with 14 bases that match TRBD2. V was clipped by 6 bases and J by 5 bases; unmatched bases: 7. The germline V gene has CDR1 SGHTA and CDR2 FQGTGA. CDR3 size: 16 residues. The CDR3 sequence: CASSQGTSGGGDTQYF. The DNA of the CDR3 is TGTGCCAGCAGTCAAGGGACTAGCGGGGGAGGAGATACGCAGTATTTT.

This chain uses TRBV14 with TRBJ2-7; TRBD1 matches at 8 bases. Trimming removed 3 bases from V and 6 bases from J; junction bases left unmatched: 7. Germline V lookup: CDR1 SGHDN, CDR2 FVKESK. The CDR3 is made up of 14 amino acids. The CDR3 DNA is TGTGCCAGCAGCCATTGGACAGGGCAGGGCGAGCAGTACTTC. Translated: CASSHWTGQGEQYF.

This chain joins TRBV13 and TRBJ2-3, with 10 bases identical to TRBD2. The germline CDR1 and CDR2 sequences are PRHDT and FYEKMQ (reference sequence). V lost 1 base and J lost 3; bases outside the gene matches: 7. There are 17 residues in the CDR3. The CDR3 is CASSLDPGTSETDTQYF. CDR3 nucleotides: TGTGCCAGCAGCTTAGATCCCGGGACTAGCGAGACAGATACGCAGTATTTT.

The V and J genes are TRBV7-9 and TRBJ2-1; 10 bases are a match to TRBD1. This CDR3 region has 18 residues. CDR1 and CDR2 (germline): SEHNR, FQNEAQ (reference sequence). Unmatched junction bases numbered 10, after V lost 4 bases and J lost 1 base. The CDR3 spells CASSSYRDRGLSYNEQFF. CDR3 nucleotide sequence: TGTGCCAGCAGCTCATATAGGGACAGGGGACTGTCCTACAATGAGCAGTTCTTC.

This clone was seen just once. The CDR3 protein is CATASDSYEQYF. The DNA for the CDR3 is TGTGCCACCGCCTCAGACTCCTACGAGCAGTACTTC. V gene TRBV15 combines with J gene TRBJ2-7; D gene unclear. CDR3 length: 12 residues. Germline loops: CDR1 LNHNV, CDR2 YYDKDF (reference sequence). V lost 8 bases and J 0 bases, leaving 8 bases between the germline ends.

A word on this clone: In the same sample, other DNA sequences code for this CDR3. The gene calls are TRBV5-1 and TRBJ2-7; the match to TRBD1 covers 9 bases. V shed 5 bases and J 1 base; nucleotides not matched to a gene: 4. Germline V gene lookup returns CDR1 SGHRS and CDR2 YFSETQ. The CDR3 covers 14 residues. The CDR3 protein is CASSAGTGSYEQYF. CDR3 bases: TGCGCCAGCAGTGCGGGGACAGGGTCCTACGAGCAGTACTTC.

The chain carries TRBV29-1 and TRBJ1-1; D not certain. Trimming shortened V by 3 bases and J by 5 bases, and 13 bases separated the two germline ends. The CDR3 length is 13 residues. In germline, CDR1 is SQVTM, CDR2 ANQGSEA. CDR3 residues: CSVDMRSATEAFF. CDR3 DNA sequence: TGCAGCGTTGACATGAGGAGTGCAACTGAAGCTTTCTTT.